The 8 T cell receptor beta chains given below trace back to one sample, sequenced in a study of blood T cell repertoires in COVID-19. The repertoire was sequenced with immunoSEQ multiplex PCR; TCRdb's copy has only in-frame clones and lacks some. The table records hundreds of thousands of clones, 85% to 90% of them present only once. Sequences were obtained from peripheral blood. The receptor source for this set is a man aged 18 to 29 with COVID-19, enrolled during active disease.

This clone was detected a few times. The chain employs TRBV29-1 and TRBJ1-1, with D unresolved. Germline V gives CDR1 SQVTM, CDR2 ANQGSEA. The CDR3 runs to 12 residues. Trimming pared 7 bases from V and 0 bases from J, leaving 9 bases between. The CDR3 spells CSGGLLNTEAFF. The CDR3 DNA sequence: TGCAGCGGGGGTCTATTGAACACTGAAGCTTTCTTT. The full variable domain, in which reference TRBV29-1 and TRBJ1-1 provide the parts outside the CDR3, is SAVISQKPSRDICQRGTSLTIQCQVDSQVTMMFWYRQQPGQSLTLIATANQGSEATYESGFVIDKFPISRPNLTFSTLTVSNMSPEDSSIYLCSGGLLNTEAFFGQGTRLTVV.

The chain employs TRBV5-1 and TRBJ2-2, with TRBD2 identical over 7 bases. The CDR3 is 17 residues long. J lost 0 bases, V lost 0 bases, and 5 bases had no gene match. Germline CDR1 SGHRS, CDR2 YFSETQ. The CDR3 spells CASSLAGGNPNTGELFF. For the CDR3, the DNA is TGCGCCAGCAGCTTGGCCGGGGGGAACCCGAACACCGGGGAGCTGTTTTTT.

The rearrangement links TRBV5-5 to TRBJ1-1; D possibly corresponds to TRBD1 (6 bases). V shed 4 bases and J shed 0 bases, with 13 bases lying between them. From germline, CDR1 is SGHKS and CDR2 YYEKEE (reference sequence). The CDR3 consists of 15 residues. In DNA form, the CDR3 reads TGTGCCAGCAGCCGATTGACAGGTTTGAACACTGAAGCTTTCTTT. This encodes CASSRLTGLNTEAFF.

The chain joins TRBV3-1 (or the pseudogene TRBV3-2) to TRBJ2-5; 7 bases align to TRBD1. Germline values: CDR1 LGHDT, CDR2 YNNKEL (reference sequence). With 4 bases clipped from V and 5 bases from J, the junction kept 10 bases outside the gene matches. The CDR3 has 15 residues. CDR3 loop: CASSRFRGGGETQYF. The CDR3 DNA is TGTGCCAGCAGCCGCTTTAGAGGGGGCGGGGAGACCCAGTACTTC.

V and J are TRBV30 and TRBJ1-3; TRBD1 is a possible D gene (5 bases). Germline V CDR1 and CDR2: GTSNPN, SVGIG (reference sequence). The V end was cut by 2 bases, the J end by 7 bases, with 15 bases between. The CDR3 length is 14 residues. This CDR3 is CAWSLTESINTIYF. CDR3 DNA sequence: TGTGCCTGGAGTTTGACAGAGAGTATTAACACCATATATTTT.

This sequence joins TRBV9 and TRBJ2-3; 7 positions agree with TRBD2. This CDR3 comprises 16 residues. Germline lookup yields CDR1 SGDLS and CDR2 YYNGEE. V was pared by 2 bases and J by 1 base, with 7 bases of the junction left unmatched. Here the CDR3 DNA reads TGTGCCAGCAGCGTCGAAGCGGGGCAGGGCACAGATACGCAGTATTTT. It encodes CASSVEAGQGTDTQYF.

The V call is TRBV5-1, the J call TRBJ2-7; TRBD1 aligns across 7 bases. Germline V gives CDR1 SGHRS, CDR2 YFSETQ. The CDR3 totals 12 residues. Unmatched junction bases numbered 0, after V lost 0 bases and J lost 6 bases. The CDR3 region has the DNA TGCGCCAGCAGCTTGGAGGGGGCCGAGCAGTACTTC. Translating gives CASSLEGAEQYF. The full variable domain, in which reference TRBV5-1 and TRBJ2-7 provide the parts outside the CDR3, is KAGVTQTPRYLIKTRGQQVTLSCSPISGHRSVSWYQQTPGQGLQFLFEYFSETQRNKGNFPGRFSGRQFSNSRSEMNVSTLELGDSALYLCASSLEGAEQYFGPGTRLTVT.

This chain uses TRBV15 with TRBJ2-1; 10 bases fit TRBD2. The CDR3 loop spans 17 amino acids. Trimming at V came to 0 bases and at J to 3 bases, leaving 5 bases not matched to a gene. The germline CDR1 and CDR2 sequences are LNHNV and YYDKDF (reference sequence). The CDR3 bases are TGTGCCACCAGCAGAGATAGGACTAGCGGAAACTACAATGAGCAGTTCTTC. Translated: CATSRDRTSGNYNEQFF.